This T cell receptor beta chain was retrieved from a study of blood T cells in healthy people across ages. In the case of this clonotype: The antigen is unknown. A read error is possible here, since a much larger clone lies one base away.

A sample-barcoded 5' primer and a J-beta primer mix were used in a second PCR of about 7 to 12 cycles. Every sample returned 2.5 million or more CDR3-containing paired-end reads. TCRdb re-analysed the 5' RACE reads in MiXCR, keeping a single row per CDR3 protein. The sample includes some 900,000 distinct CDR3 sequences, roughly 43% seen only once; the top ten take over 10%. CDR1 is LGHNA, CDR2 YNFKEQ, per germline. The CDR3 totals 16 residues. Broader study findings: With unsorted PBMCs, a conclusive comparison of naive versus antigen-experienced cells was not possible. Considered underestimates were the diversity estimates obtained from one million T cells. Naive T cell percentage strongly correlated with TCR beta diversity.

The sample taken for sequencing was blood. This receptor was taken from a man younger than 45 in good health. The chain carries TRBV4-2 and TRBJ2-5; D is possibly TRBD1 or TRBD2 (5 bases each). This CDR3 reads CASSQEGGGGAEAQYF. CDR3 nucleotides: TGTGCCAGCAGCCAAGAAGGTGGGGGTGGAGCAGAGGCCCAGTACTTC.